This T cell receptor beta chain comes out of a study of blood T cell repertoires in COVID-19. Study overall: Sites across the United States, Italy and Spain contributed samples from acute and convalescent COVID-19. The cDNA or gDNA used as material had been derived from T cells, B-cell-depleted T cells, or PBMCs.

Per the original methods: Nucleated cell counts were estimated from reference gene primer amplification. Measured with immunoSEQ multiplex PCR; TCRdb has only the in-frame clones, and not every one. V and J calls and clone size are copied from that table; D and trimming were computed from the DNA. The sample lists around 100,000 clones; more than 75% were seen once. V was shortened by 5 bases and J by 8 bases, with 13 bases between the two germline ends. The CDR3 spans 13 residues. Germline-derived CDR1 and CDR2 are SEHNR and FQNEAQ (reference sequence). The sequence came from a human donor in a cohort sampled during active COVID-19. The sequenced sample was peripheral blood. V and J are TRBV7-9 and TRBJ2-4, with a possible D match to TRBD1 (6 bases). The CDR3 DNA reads TGTGCCAGCAGCATCCAGGGGTTGGACATTCAGTACTTC. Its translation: CASSIQGLDIQYF.